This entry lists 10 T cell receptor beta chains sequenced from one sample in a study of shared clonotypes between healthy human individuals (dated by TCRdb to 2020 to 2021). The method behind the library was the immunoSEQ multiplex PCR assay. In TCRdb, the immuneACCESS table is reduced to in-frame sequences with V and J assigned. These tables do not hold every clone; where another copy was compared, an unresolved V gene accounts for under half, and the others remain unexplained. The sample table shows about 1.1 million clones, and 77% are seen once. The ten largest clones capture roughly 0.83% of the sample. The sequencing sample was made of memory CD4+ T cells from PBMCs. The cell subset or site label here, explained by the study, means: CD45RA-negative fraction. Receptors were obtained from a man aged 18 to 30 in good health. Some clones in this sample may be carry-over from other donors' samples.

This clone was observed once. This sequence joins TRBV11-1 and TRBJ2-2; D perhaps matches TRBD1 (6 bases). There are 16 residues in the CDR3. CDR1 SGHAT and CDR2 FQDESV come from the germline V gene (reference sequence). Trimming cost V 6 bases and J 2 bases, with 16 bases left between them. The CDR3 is CASRPGETPNTGELFF. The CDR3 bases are TGTGCCAGCAGGCCAGGGGAGACTCCTAACACCGGGGAGCTGTTTTTT. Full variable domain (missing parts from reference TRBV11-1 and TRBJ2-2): EAEVAQSPRYKITEKSQAVAFWCDPISGHATLYWYRQILGQGPELLVQFQDESVVDDSQLPKDRFSAERLKGVDSTLKIQPAELGDSAMYLCASRPGETPNTGELFFGEGSRLTVL.

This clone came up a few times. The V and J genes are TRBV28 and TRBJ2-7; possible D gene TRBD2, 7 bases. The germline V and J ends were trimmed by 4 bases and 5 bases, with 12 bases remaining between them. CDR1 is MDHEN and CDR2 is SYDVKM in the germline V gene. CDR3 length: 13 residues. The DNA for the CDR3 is TGTGCCAGCAGTTGGGGGGGCTTGAACGAGCAGTACTTC. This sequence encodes CASSWGGLNEQYF.

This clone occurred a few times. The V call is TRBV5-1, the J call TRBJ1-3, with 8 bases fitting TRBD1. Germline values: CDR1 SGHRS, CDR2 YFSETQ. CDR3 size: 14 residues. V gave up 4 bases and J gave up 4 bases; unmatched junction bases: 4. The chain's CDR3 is CASSLTGGGNTIYF. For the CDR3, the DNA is TGCGCCAGCAGCCTTACAGGGGGAGGAAACACCATATATTTT.

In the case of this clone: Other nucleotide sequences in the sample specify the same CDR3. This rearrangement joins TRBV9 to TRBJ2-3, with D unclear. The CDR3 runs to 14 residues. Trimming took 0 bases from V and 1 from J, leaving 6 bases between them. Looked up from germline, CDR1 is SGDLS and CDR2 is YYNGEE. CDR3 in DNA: TGTGCCAGCAGCGTAGAGTCCCGCACAGATACGCAGTATTTT. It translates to CASSVESRTDTQYF.

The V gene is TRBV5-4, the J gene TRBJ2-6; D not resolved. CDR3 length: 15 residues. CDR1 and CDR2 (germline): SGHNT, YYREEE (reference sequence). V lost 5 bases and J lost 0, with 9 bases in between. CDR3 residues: CASRSPLSGANVLTF. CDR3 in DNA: TGTGCCAGCAGGTCGCCTCTCTCTGGGGCCAACGTCCTGACTTTC.

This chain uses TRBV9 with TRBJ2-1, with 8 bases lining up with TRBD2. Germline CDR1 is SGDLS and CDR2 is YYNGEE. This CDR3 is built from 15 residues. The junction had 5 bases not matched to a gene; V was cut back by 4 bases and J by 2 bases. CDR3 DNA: TGTGCCAGCAGCTCGGGAGGGGCCCCCTACAATGAGCAGTTCTTC. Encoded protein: CASSSGGAPYNEQFF.

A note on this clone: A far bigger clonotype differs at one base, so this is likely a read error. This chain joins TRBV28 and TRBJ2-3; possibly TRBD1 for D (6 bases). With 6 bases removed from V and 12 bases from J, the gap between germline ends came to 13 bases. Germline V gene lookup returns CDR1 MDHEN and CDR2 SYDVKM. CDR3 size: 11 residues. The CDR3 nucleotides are TGTGCCAGCAGCGGACAGCACCCCCAGTATTTT. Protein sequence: CASSGQHPQYF.

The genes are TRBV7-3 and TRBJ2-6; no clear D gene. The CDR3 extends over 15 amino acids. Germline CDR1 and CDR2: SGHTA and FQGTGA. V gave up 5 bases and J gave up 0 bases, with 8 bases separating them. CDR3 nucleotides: TGTGCCAGCAGCCCAGCCATCTCTGGGGCCAACGTCCTGACTTTC. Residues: CASSPAISGANVLTF.

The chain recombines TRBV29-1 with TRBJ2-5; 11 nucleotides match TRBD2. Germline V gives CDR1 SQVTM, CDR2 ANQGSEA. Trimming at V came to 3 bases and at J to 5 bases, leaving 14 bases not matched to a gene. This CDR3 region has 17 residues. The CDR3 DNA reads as TGCAGCGTTGACTGGCAAAGCCGTAGCGGGAGGGGGGAGACCCAGTACTTC. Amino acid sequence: CSVDWQSRSGRGETQYF.

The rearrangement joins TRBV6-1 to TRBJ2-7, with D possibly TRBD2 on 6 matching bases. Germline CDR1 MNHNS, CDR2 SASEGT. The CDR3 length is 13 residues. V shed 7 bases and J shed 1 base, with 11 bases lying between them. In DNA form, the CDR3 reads TGTGCCAGCAATATCGGGAGATCCTACGAGCAGTACTTC. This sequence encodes CASNIGRSYEQYF.